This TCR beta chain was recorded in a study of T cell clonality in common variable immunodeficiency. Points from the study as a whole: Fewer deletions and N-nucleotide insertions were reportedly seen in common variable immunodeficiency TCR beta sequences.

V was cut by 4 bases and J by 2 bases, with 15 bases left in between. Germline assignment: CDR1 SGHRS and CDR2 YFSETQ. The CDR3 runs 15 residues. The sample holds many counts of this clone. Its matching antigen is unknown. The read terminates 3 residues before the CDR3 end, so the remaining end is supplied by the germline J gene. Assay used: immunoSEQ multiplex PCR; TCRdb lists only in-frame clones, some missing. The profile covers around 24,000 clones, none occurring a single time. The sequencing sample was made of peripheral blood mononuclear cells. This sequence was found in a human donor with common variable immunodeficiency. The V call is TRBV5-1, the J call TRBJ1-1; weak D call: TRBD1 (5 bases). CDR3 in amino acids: CASSPVGASNTEAFF. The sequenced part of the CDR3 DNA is TGCGCCAGCAGCCCAGTAGGGGCATCAAACACTGAA.